The TCR beta chain under discussion was sequenced for a study of read filtering for tumor transcriptome and immune sequencing. On the study more broadly: Revised staging placed 8 patients in R-ISS I, about 15 in II, more than 5 in III. General study results and limits: Without single-read clonotypes, shared clonotype proportions correlated more between IR-seq and RNA-seq.

Molecular barcoded adaptors covering alpha/delta and beta/gamma chains were used on approximately 400 ng RNA. TCRdb used MiXCR to reprocess the reads, holding one entry per CDR3 protein. The table has under 50,000 distinct CDR3 sequences, about 13% seen once. Trimming removed 4 bases at V and 1 base at J, with 13 bases between. The CDR3 is 14 amino acids. Per the germline V gene, CDR1 is SQVTM and CDR2 is ANQGSEA. This clonotype was detected ten times or more. The antigen remains undetermined. The genes are TRBV29-1 and TRBJ2-5; D unresolved. What was sequenced was a population of CD138-negative cells sorted from bone marrow. The source is a donor at least 40 years old with multiple myeloma. DNA of the CDR3: TGCAGCGTTGGGGTGGCCCAGTCCCAAGAGACCCAGTACTTC. Translated: CSVGVAQSQETQYF.